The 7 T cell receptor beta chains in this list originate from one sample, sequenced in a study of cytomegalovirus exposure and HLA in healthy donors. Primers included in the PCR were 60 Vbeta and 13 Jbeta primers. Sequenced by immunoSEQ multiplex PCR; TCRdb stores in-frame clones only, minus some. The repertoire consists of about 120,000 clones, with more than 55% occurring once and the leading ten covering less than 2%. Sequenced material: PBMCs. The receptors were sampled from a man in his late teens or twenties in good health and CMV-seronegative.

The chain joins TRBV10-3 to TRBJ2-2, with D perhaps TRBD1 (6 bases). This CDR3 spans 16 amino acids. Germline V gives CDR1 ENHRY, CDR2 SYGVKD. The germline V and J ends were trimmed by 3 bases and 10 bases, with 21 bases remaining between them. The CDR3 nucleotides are TGTGCCATCAGTGATTCCGAGGGGGACACTCGAACGGAGCTGTTTTTT. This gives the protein CAISDSEGDTRTELFF.

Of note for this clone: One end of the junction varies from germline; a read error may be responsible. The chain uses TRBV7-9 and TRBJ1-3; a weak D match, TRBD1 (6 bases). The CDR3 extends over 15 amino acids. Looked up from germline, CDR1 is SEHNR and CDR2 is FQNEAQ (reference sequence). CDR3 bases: TGTGCCAGCGGTCGACAGGTCCCTTCTGTAAACACCATATATTTT. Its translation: CASGRQVPSVNTIYF.

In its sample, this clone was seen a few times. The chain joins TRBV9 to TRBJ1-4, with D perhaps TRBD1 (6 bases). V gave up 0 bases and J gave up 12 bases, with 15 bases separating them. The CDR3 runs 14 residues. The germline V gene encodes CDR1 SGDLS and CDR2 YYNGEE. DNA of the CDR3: TGTGCCAGCAGCGTAGTCGGGGACACGGAGGAACTGTTTTTT. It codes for CASSVVGDTEELFF.

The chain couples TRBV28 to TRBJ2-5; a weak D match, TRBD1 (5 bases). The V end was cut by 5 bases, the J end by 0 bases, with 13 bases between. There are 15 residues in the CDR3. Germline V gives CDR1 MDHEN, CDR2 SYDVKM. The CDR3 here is CASSRQRTDQETQYF. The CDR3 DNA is TGTGCCAGCAGTCGACAGCGAACTGACCAAGAGACCCAGTACTTC.

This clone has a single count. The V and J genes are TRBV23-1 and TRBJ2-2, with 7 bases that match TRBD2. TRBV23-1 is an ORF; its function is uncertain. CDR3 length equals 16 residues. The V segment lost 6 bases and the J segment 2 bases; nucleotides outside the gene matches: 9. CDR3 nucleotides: TGCGCCAGCAGCCCGACGGGAGGTTCTAACACCGGGGAGCTGTTTTTT. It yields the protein CASSPTGGSNTGELFF.

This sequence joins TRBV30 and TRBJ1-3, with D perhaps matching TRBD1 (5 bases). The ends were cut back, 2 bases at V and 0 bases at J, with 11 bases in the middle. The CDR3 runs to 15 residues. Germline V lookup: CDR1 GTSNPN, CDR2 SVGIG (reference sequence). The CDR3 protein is CAWSKTAASGNTIYF. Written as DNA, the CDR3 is TGTGCCTGGAGTAAGACAGCTGCCTCTGGAAACACCATATATTTT.

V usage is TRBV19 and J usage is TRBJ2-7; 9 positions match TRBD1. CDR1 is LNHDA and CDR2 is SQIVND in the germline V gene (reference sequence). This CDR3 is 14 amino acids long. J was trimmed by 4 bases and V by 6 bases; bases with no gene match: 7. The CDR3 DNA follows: TGTGCCAGTAGAACGGGACAGGGTCCTTACGAGCAGTACTTC. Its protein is CASRTGQGPYEQYF.